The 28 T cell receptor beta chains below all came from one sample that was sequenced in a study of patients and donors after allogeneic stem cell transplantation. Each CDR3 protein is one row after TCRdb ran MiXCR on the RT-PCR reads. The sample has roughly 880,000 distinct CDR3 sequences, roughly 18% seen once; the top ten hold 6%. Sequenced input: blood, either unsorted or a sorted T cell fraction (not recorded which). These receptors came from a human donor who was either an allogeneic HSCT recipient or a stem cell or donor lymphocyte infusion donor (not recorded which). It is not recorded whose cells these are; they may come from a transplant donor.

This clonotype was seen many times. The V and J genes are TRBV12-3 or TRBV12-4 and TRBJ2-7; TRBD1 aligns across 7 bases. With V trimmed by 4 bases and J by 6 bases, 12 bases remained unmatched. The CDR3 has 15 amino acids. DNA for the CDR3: TGTGCCAGCAGTTCCCACATCCAGACAGGGACCGAGCAGTACTTC. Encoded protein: CASSSHIQTGTEQYF.

CDR3 in DNA: TGTGCCAGCAGCCATTCGGACCTGAGCACAGATACGCAGTATTTT. Translated, it gives CASSHSDLSTDTQYF. The chain recombines TRBV4-2 with TRBJ2-3; unclear D gene. CDR1 LGHNA and CDR2 YNFKEQ come from the germline V gene. CDR3 size: 15 residues. V was clipped by 3 bases and J by 0 bases, with 10 bases between them.

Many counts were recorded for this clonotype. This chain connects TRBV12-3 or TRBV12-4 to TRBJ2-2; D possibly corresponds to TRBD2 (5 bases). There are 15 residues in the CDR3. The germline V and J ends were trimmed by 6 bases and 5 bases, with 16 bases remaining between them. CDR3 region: CASRIQWTGTGELFF. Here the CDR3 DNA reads TGTGCCAGCAGAATCCAGTGGACGGGAACCGGGGAGCTGTTTTTT.

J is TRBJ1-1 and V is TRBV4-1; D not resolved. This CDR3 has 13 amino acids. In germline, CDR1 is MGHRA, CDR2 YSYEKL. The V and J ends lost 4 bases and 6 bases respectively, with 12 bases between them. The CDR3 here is CASSRLGRAEAFF. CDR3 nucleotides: TGCGCCAGCAGCCGACTGGGTCGGGCTGAAGCTTTCTTT.

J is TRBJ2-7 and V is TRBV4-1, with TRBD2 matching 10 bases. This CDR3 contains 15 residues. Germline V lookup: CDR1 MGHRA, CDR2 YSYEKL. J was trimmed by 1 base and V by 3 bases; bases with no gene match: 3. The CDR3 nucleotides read TGCGCCAGCAGCCAGAAACTAGCGGGGTCCTACGAGCAGTACTTC. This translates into CASSQKLAGSYEQYF.

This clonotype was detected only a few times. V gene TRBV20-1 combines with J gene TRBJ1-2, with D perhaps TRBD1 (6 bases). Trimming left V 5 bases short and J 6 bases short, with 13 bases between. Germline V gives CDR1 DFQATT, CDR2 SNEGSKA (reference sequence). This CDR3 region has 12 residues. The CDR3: CSAWTALNGYTF. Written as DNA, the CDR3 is TGCAGTGCTTGGACAGCCCTGAATGGCTACACCTTC.

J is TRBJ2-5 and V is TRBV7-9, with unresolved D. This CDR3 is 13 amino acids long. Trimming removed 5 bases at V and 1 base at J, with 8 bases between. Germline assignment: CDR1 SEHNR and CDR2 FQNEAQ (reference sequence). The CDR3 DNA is TGTGCCAGCAGCGCCACTTTCCAAGAGACCCAGTACTTC. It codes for CASSATFQETQYF.

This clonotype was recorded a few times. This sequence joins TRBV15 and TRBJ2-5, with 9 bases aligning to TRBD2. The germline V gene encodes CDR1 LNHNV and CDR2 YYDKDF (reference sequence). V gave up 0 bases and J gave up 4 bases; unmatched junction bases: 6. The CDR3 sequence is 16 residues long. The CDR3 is CATSRESAGGLETQYF. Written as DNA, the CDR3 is TGTGCCACCAGCAGAGAGTCAGCGGGGGGTTTAGAGACCCAGTACTTC. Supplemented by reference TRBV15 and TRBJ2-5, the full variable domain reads DAMVIQNPRYQVTQFGKPVTLSCSQTLNHNVMYWYQQKSSQAPKLLFHYYDKDFNNEADTPDNFQSRRPNTSFCFLDIRSPGLGDTAMYLCATSRESAGGLETQYFGPGTRLLVL.

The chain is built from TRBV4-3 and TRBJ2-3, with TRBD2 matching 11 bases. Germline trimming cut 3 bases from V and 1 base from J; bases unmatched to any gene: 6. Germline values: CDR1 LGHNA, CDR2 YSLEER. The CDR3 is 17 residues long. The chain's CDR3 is CASSQLAGGPGTDTQYF. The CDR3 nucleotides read TGCGCCAGCAGCCAGTTAGCGGGGGGGCCCGGCACAGATACGCAGTATTTT.

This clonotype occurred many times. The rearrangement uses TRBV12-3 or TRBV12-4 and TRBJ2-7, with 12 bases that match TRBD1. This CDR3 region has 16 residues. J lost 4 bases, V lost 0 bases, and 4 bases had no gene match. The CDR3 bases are TGTGCCAGCAGTTTAGCGCTGGGACAGGGGGCTTACGAGCAGTACTTC. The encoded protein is CASSLALGQGAYEQYF.

The chain's CDR3 is CSARGLGTTGSTDTQYF. As DNA, the CDR3 is TGCAGTGCTAGAGGGCTGGGGACTACCGGTAGCACAGATACGCAGTATTTT. J is TRBJ2-3 and V is TRBV20-1, with 7 bases aligning to TRBD2. Germline lookup yields CDR1 DFQATT and CDR2 SNEGSKA (reference sequence). The V segment lost 1 base and the J segment 0 bases; nucleotides outside the gene matches: 10. CDR3 length: 17 residues.

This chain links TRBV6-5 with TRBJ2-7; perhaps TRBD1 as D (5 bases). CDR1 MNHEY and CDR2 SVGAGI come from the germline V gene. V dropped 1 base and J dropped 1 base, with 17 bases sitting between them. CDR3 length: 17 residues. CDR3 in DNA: TGTGCCAGCAGTTACTTTCCCCAGGGTCGTAAATCCTACGAGCAGTACTTC. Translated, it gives CASSYFPQGRKSYEQYF.

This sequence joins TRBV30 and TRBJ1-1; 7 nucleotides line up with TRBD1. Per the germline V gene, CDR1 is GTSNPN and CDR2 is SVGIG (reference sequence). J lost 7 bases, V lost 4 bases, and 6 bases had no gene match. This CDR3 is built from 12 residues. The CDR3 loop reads CAWTDDRDEAFF. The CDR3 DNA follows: TGTGCCTGGACCGACGACAGGGATGAAGCTTTCTTT. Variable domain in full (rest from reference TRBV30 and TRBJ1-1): SQTIHQWPATLVQPVGSPLSLECTVEGTSNPNLYWYRQAAGRGLQLLFYSVGIGQISSEVPQNLSASRPQDRQFILSSKKLLLSDSGFYLCAWTDDRDEAFFGQGTRLTVV.

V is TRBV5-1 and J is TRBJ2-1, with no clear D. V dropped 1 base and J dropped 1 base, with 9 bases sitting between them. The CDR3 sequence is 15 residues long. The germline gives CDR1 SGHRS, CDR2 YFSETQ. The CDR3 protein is CASSLWGRSYNEQFF. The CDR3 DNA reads TGCGCCAGCAGCTTGTGGGGAAGGTCCTACAATGAGCAGTTCTTC.

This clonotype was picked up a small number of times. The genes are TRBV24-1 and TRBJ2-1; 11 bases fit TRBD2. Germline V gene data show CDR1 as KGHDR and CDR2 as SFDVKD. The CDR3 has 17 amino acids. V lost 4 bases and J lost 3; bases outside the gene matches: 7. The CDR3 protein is CATSDPTSGAIYNEQFF. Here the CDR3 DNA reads TGTGCCACCAGTGACCCGACTAGCGGGGCGATCTACAATGAGCAGTTCTTC.

The CDR3 nucleotides are TGTGCCAGCTCTCGGGACACCCAAGGTTCCTACGAGCAGTACTTC. Encoded protein: CASSRDTQGSYEQYF. The rearrangement joins TRBV18 to TRBJ2-7; a possible D gene is TRBD1 (6 bases). Germline CDR1 reads KGHSH; CDR2 reads LQKENI. V shed 6 bases and J shed 1 base, with 16 bases lying between them. The CDR3 spans 15 residues.

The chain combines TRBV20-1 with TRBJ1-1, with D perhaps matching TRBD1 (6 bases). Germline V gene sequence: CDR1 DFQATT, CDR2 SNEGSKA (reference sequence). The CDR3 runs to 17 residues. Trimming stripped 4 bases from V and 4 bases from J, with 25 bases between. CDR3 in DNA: TGCAGTGCTACAAAAGGGGGGACCAGGGGCTGGGGCACTGAAGCTTTCTTT. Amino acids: CSATKGGTRGWGTEAFF.

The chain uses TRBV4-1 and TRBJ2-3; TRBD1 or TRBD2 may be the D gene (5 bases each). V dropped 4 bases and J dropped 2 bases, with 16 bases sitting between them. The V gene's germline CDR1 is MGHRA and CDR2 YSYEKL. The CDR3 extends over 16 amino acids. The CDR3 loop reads CASSPVVGTYTDTQYF. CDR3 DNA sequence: TGCGCCAGCAGCCCGGTTGTCGGGACCTACACAGATACGCAGTATTTT.

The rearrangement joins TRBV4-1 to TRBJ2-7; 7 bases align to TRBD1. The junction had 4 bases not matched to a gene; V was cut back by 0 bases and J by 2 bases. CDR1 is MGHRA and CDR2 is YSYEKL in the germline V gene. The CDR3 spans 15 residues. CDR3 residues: CASSQDRGQTYEQYF. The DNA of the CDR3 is TGCGCCAGCAGCCAAGATCGGGGACAGACCTACGAGCAGTACTTC.

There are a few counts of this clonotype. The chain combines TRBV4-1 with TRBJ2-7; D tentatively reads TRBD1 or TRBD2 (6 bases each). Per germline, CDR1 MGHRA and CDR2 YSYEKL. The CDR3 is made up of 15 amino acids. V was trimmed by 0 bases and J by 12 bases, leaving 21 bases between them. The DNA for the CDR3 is TGCGCCAGCAGCCAAGATAGAGTGGTAGGAGGGACACCGTACTTC. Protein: CASSQDRVVGGTPYF.

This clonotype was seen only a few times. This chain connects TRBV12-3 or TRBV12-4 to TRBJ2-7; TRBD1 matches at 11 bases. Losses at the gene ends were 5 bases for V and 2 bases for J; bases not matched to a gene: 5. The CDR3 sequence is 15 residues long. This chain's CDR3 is CASSPSGQGAYEQYF. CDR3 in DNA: TGTGCCAGCAGTCCCTCGGGACAGGGGGCCTACGAGCAGTACTTC.

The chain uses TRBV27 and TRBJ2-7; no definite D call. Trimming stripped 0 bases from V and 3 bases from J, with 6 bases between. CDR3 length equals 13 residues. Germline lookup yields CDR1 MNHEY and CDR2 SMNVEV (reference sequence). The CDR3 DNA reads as TGTGCCAGCAGTTTATCTCCAGGCTACGAGCAGTACTTC. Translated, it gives CASSLSPGYEQYF.

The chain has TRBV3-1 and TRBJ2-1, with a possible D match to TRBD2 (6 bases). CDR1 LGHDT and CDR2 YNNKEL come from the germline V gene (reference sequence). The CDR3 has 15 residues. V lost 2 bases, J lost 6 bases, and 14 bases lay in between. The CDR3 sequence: CASSQFGSRGNEQFF. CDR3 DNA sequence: TGTGCCAGCAGCCAATTCGGGAGTCGGGGCAATGAGCAGTTCTTC.

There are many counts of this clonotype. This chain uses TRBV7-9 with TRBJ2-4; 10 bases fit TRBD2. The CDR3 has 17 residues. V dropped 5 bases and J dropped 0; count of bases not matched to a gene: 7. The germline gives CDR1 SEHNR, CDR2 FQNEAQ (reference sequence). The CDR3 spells CASSTNRLAGAKNIQYF. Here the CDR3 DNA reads TGTGCCAGCAGCACCAACCGACTAGCGGGAGCCAAAAACATTCAGTACTTC.

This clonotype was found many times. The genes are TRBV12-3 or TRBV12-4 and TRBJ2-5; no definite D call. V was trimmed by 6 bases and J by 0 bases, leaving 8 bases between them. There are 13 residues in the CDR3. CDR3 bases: TGTGCCAGCAGCCGACCGAACCAAGAGACCCAGTACTTC. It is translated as CASSRPNQETQYF.

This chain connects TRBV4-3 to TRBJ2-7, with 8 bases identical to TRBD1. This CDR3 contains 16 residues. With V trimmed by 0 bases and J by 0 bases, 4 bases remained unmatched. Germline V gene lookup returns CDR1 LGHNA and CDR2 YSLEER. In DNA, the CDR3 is TGCGCCAGCAGCCAAGATCTAACAGGGGGCTCCTACGAGCAGTACTTC. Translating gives CASSQDLTGGSYEQYF.

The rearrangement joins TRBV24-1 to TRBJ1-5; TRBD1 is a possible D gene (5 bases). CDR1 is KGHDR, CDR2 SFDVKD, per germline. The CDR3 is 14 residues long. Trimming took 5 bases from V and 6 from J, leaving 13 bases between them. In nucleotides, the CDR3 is TGTGCCACCAGTGGCTCAGGGATTCCTCAGCCCCAGCATTTT. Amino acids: CATSGSGIPQPQHF.

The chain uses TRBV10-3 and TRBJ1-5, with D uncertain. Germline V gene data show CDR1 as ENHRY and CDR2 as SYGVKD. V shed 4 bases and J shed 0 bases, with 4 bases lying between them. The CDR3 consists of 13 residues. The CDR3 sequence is CAISVSSNQPQHF. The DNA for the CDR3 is TGTGCCATCAGTGTAAGTAGCAATCAGCCCCAGCATTTT.